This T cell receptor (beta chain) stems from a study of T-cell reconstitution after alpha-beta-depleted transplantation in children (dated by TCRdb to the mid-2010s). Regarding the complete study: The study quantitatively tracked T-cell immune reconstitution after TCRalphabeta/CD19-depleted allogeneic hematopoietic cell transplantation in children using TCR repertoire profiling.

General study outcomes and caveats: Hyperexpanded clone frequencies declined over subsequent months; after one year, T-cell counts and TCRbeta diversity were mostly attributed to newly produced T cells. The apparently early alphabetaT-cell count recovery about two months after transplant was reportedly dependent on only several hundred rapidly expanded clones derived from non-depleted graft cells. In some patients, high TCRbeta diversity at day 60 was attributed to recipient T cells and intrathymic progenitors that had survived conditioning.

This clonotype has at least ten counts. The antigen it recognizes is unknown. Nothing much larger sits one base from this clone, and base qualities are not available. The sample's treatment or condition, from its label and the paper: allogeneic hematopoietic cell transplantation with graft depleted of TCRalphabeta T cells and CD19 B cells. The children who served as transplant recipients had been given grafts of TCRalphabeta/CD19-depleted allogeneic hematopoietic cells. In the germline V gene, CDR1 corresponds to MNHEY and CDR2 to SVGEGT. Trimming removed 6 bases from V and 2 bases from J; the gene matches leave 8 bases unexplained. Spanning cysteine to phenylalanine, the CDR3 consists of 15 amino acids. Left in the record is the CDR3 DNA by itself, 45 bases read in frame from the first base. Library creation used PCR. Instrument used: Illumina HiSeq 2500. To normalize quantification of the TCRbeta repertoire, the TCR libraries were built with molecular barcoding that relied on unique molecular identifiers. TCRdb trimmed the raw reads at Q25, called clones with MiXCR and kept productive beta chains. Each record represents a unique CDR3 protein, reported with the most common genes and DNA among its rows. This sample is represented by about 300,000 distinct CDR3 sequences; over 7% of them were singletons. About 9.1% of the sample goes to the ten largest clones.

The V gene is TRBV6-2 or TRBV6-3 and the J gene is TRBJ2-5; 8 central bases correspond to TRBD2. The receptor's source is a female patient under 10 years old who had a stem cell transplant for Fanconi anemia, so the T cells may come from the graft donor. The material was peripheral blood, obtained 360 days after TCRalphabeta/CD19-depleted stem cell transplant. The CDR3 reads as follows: CASSWGGLEQETQYF. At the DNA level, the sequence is TGTGCCAGCAGCTGGGGGGGACTAGAACAAGAGACCCAGTACTTC.